The 9 T cell receptor beta chains in this list originate from one sample, sequenced in a study of blood T cell repertoires in COVID-19. Sequenced by immunoSEQ multiplex PCR; TCRdb stores in-frame clones only, minus some. The sample includes around 70,000 clones, 91% of them seen just once. Sequencing used peripheral blood. The receptor set was obtained from a human donor in a cohort sampled during active COVID-19.

This clone was seen just once. The junction shows a germline mismatch at one end, possibly a read error. The chain is built from TRBV19 and TRBJ1-1, with 12 bases matching TRBD1. CDR1 and CDR2 (germline): LNHDA, SQIVND (reference sequence). CDR3 length: 17 amino acids. The CDR3 region is CASRIGTGGVGFDEAFF. DNA of the CDR3: TGTGCCAGTAGAATAGGGACAGGGGGCGTCGGTTTCGATGAAGCTTTCTTT.

V is TRBV6-5 and J is TRBJ1-2; possibly TRBD1 for D (5 bases). The length of the CDR3 is 13 residues. Trimming took off 6 bases at V and 10 bases at J, with 18 bases between the two ends. Germline V gene sequence: CDR1 MNHEY, CDR2 SVGAGI. The CDR3 DNA reads as TGTGCCAGCAGAGTCGCGGGGGAAGGGGACTACACCTTC. Translated: CASRVAGEGDYTF.

The gene calls are TRBV7-2 and TRBJ2-7, with 12 bases aligning to TRBD2. This CDR3 has 17 residues. Germline V lookup: CDR1 SGHTA, CDR2 FQGNSA. Trimming removed 1 base from V and 1 base from J; junction bases left unmatched: 5. CDR3 sequence reads: CASSLGTTSGGSYEQYF. CDR3 bases: TGTGCCAGCAGCTTAGGGACGACTAGCGGGGGATCCTACGAGCAGTACTTC.

V is TRBV6-5 and J is TRBJ2-7; 7 bases align to TRBD1. Per the germline V gene, CDR1 is MNHEY and CDR2 is SVGAGI. This CDR3 contains 13 residues. Trimming cost V 4 bases and J 2 bases; bases outside gene matches: 2. This CDR3 is CASSSTGTYEQYF. The CDR3 coding sequence is TGTGCCAGCAGTTCGACAGGGACCTACGAGCAGTACTTC.

J is TRBJ2-5 and V is TRBV10-3; 11 bases map to TRBD2. In germline, CDR1 is ENHRY, CDR2 SYGVKD. There are 14 residues in the CDR3. V lost 10 bases to trimming and J lost 1 base; unmatched junction nucleotides: 5. The CDR3 spells CATGTSGSQETQYF. The CDR3 nucleotides read TGTGCCACCGGGACTAGCGGCTCCCAAGAGACCCAGTACTTC.

The V and J genes are TRBV7-9 and TRBJ1-6, with D tentatively TRBD1 (5 bases). The CDR3 loop spans 15 amino acids. Trimming took 2 bases from V and 13 from J, leaving 18 bases between them. The germline gives CDR1 SEHNR, CDR2 FQNEAQ (reference sequence). The CDR3 region is CASSLSTGTGAPLHF. CDR3 DNA sequence: TGTGCCAGCAGCTTATCAACAGGAACGGGAGCCCCCCTCCACTTT.

This clone was seen once. The chain links TRBV7-2 to TRBJ2-5, with TRBD2 identical over 9 bases. The germline CDR1 and CDR2 sequences are SGHTA and FQGNSA. V was clipped by 5 bases and J by 6 bases; unmatched bases: 4. The CDR3 sequence is 13 residues long. CDR3 loop: CASSTLAGQTQYF. Written as DNA, the CDR3 is TGTGCCAGCAGCACCCTAGCGGGACAGACCCAGTACTTC.

The J gene is TRBJ2-7, the V gene TRBV5-1, with TRBD2 matching over 9 bases. CDR3 length equals 15 residues. The trim removed 0 bases at V and 6 bases at J, leaving 7 bases unmatched. Per the germline V gene, CDR1 is SGHRS and CDR2 is YFSETQ. The CDR3 sequence: CASSLARGRAVEQYF. As DNA, the CDR3 is TGCGCCAGCAGCTTGGCCCGCGGGAGGGCCGTCGAGCAGTACTTC.

This chain joins TRBV3-1 (or the pseudogene TRBV3-2) and TRBJ2-3; possible D gene TRBD2, 6 bases. V lost 2 bases and J lost 0, with 15 bases in between. The germline V gene has CDR1 LGHDT and CDR2 YNNKEL (reference sequence). The CDR3 spans 17 residues. CDR3 sequence reads: CASSQHLADYSTDTQYF. CDR3 DNA: TGTGCCAGCAGCCAACATTTAGCGGACTATAGCACAGATACGCAGTATTTT.